Each of the 13 T cell receptor beta chains below was sequenced from the same sample in a study of regulatory T cells in long-lasting Graves disease. Both iRepertoire HTBI primers and Arm-PCR of CDR3 regions were used to build the TCR beta libraries. Via MiXCR, TCRdb re-called the multiplex PCR reads, giving one row per CDR3 protein. Here the sample spans about 470,000 distinct CDR3 sequences, roughly 21% being singletons. The time point denotes: persistent/refractory GD, antithyroid drugs over 5 years with positive TRAb. RNA isolated from PBMCs was used to make the TCR library. The specimen comprised peripheral blood mononuclear cells (PBMCs), sampled when the disease was refractory, from a patient treated with antithyroid drugs. The receptor set was obtained from a female donor with Graves disease.

This clonotype was seen more than once but under ten times. CDR3 in DNA: TGTGCCAGTAGTGTGGGTTTCAACACTGAAGCTTTCTTT. Its translation is CASSVGFNTEAFF. The chain recombines TRBV19 with TRBJ1-1; D ambiguous. The germline V gene encodes CDR1 LNHDA and CDR2 SQIVND (reference sequence). The germline V and J ends were trimmed by 5 bases and 2 bases, with 9 bases remaining between them. The CDR3 is made up of 13 amino acids.

There are many counts of this clonotype. The rearrangement joins TRBV7-9 to TRBJ2-1; 10 bases fit TRBD1. The germline gives CDR1 SEHNR, CDR2 FQNEAQ (reference sequence). This CDR3 spans 15 amino acids. Germline trimming cut 6 bases from V and 5 bases from J; bases unmatched to any gene: 7. CDR3 DNA: TGTGCCAGCAGGCCTGGGACAGGGGCGGACAATGAGCAGTTCTTC. It specifies CASRPGTGADNEQFF.

This clonotype was detected many times. The chain uses TRBV11-2 and TRBJ1-1; D is unclear. Per the germline V gene, CDR1 is SGHAT and CDR2 is FQNNGV. Deletions cut 0 bases from V and 1 base from J, with 12 bases between. CDR3 size: 16 residues. Here the CDR3 reads CASSLDFGNRNTEAFF. CDR3 nucleotides: TGTGCCAGCAGCTTAGATTTTGGCAACCGGAACACTGAAGCTTTCTTT.

CDR3 sequence (DNA): TGCGCCAGCAGCCATACCCGGGACAGGGGGCAACAGCCCCAGCATTTT. This codes for CASSHTRDRGQQPQHF. The rearrangement uses TRBV4-1 and TRBJ1-5; 12 nucleotides agree with TRBD1. Germline CDR1 reads MGHRA; CDR2 reads YSYEKL. This CDR3 contains 16 residues. Unmatched junction bases numbered 7, after V lost 3 bases and J lost 7 bases.

This clonotype showed up many times. The chain has TRBV28 and TRBJ2-5; 7 bases agree with TRBD1. Trimming took 5 bases from V and 0 from J; bases not matched to a gene: 3. The CDR3 is made up of 14 amino acids. Per the germline V gene, CDR1 is MDHEN and CDR2 is SYDVKM. CDR3 coding DNA: TGTGCCAGCAGTCAGGGACAGCACCAAGAGACCCAGTACTTC. Encoded protein: CASSQGQHQETQYF.

This clonotype has only a few counts. The J gene is TRBJ1-2, the V gene TRBV29-1; D is perhaps TRBD1 (5 bases). V was pared by 1 base and J by 3 bases, with 12 bases between. The CDR3 loop spans 14 amino acids. Germline V CDR1 and CDR2: SQVTM, ANQGSEA. CDR3 in amino acids: CSVEGGVAYYGYTF. As DNA, the CDR3 is TGCAGCGTTGAAGGGGGGGTTGCCTACTATGGCTACACCTTC. Complete variable domain (other parts from reference TRBV29-1 and TRBJ1-2): SAVISQKPSRDICQRGTSLTIQCQVDSQVTMMFWYRQQPGQSLTLIATANQGSEATYESGFVIDKFPISRPNLTFSTLTVSNMSPEDSSIYLCSVEGGVAYYGYTFGSGTRLTVV.

The chain combines TRBV29-1 with TRBJ1-2; no reliable D call. The CDR3 sequence is 11 residues long. Trimming left V 4 bases short and J 5 bases short, with 8 bases between. Germline V gene data show CDR1 as SQVTM and CDR2 as ANQGSEA. The CDR3 is CSVVTGYGYTF. The CDR3 nucleotides are TGCAGCGTTGTAACGGGGTATGGCTACACCTTC.

Ten or more counts support this clonotype. J is TRBJ2-5 and V is TRBV12-3 or TRBV12-4; D is ambiguous. This CDR3 is built from 15 residues. V shed 2 bases and J shed 3 bases, with 13 bases lying between them. CDR3 loop: CASSLFGQPKETQYF. CDR3 sequence (DNA): TGTGCCAGCAGTTTATTCGGCCAGCCCAAAGAGACCCAGTACTTC.

Many counts were recorded for this clonotype. The genes are TRBV5-1 and TRBJ1-2, with 7 bases matching TRBD1. This CDR3 comprises 14 residues. Germline-derived CDR1 and CDR2 are SGHRS and YFSETQ. The J segment lost 4 bases and the V segment lost 1 base, leaving 4 bases of the junction unmatched. The CDR3 loop is CASSLTTGLYGYTF. CDR3 nucleotide sequence: TGCGCCAGCAGCTTGACGACAGGGCTCTATGGCTACACCTTC.

This clonotype was picked up a small number of times. The genes are TRBV29-1 and TRBJ1-1; D may be TRBD1 (6 bases). V was clipped by 0 bases and J by 4 bases, with 6 bases between them. The CDR3 is 12 amino acids. The germline V gene has CDR1 SQVTM and CDR2 ANQGSEA. The DNA of the CDR3 is TGCAGCGTTGAAGAGGGGGCCACTGAAGCTTTCTTT. It specifies CSVEEGATEAFF.

This clonotype was picked up many times. The gene calls are TRBV29-1 and TRBJ2-7; a possible D gene is TRBD1 (5 bases). CDR3 length: 12 amino acids. CDR1 SQVTM and CDR2 ANQGSEA come from the germline V gene. V was shortened by 4 bases and J by 7 bases, with 14 bases between the two germline ends. Written as DNA, the CDR3 is TGCAGCGTTGTGGTAGGGGTTGGGGAGCAGTACTTC. Encoded protein: CSVVVGVGEQYF.

Comment on this clonotype: This likely traces to a read error, being one base from a far larger clone. The chain is built from TRBV6-6 and TRBJ1-1; D call uncertain. The CDR3 spans 14 residues. Germline CDR1 reads MNHNY; CDR2 reads SVGAGI (reference sequence). CDR3 protein: CASSHSIVNTEAFF. The CDR3 nucleotides are TGTGCCAGCAGTCACTCGATCGTGAACACTGAAGCTTTCTTT.

This clonotype was seen at least ten times. The chain joins TRBV7-9 to TRBJ2-5; maybe TRBD1 (6 bases). V was clipped by 3 bases and J by 1 base, with 9 bases between them. Germline V gene data show CDR1 as SEHNR and CDR2 as FQNEAQ (reference sequence). CDR3 length equals 14 residues. This CDR3 reads CASSFTGIQETQYF. CDR3 DNA: TGTGCCAGCAGCTTCACAGGGATCCAAGAGACCCAGTACTTC.